Below are 19 T cell receptor beta chains sequenced from a single sample in a study of regulatory T cells in long-lasting Graves disease. Described time point: newly diagnosed GD, antithyroid drugs for less than 3 months. Generation of the TCR library employed RNA extracted from PBMCs. Library construction for TCR beta used iRepertoire HTBI primers and Arm-PCR of CDR3 regions. TCRdb processed the multiplex PCR reads anew with MiXCR; each CDR3 protein has one entry. The table lists a few hundred thousand distinct CDR3 sequences, roughly 13% of them singletons. The sample was also linked to a second study, of T cells in Graves' hyperthyroidism and ophthalmopathy.

The specimen comprised peripheral blood mononuclear cells (PBMCs), sampled at new diagnosis, from a patient treated with antithyroid drugs. Source of these receptors: a man aged 25 to 40 with Graves disease.

This clonotype showed up just a few times. This clone may be a read error of a much larger clone one base away. The chain recombines TRBV11-2 with TRBJ2-3; D is ambiguous. This CDR3 has 13 amino acids. CDR1 is SGHAT, CDR2 FQNNGV, per germline. The V end was cut by 7 bases, the J end by 3 bases, with 11 bases between. CDR3: CASNQPPTDTQYF. CDR3 nucleotides: TGTGCCAGCAACCAACCTCCAACAGATACGCAGTATTTT.

This clonotype has ten or more counts. The V and J genes are TRBV2 and TRBJ2-6; no clear D. This CDR3 spans 14 amino acids. Per the germline V gene, CDR1 is SNHLY and CDR2 is FYNNEI. Trimming stripped 7 bases from V and 0 bases from J, with 7 bases between. CDR3 nucleotides: TGTGCCAGCACCAGACGCTCTGGGGCCAACGTCCTGACTTTC. It translates to CASTRRSGANVLTF.

This clonotype has only a few counts. The chain combines TRBV4-1 with TRBJ2-7; perhaps TRBD2 as D (6 bases). Trimming took off 1 base at V and 1 base at J, with 11 bases between the two ends. Germline V lookup: CDR1 MGHRA, CDR2 YSYEKL. CDR3 length: 15 residues. The CDR3 sequence is CASSQANSGSYEQYF. For the CDR3, the DNA is TGCGCCAGCAGCCAAGCCAATAGCGGTTCCTACGAGCAGTACTTC.

This clonotype came up many times. The chain combines TRBV7-8 with TRBJ2-1; 8 bases map to TRBD2. The CDR3 extends over 14 amino acids. Germline V CDR1 and CDR2: SGHVS, FQNEAQ. Losses at the gene ends were 1 base for V and 13 bases for J; bases not matched to a gene: 9. CDR3: CASSLELAAPLQFF. The CDR3 nucleotides read TGTGCCAGCAGCTTAGAACTAGCGGCCCCCCTTCAGTTCTTC.

The rearrangement links TRBV27 to TRBJ2-1; 8 bases map to TRBD1. CDR3 size: 14 residues. Germline V CDR1 and CDR2: MNHEY, SMNVEV (reference sequence). After removal of 6 bases from V and 4 bases from J, the junction contained 5 bases not matched to a gene. For the CDR3, the DNA is TGTGCCAGCAGGAAACAGGGGGGATACAATGAGCAGTTCTTC. Protein sequence: CASRKQGGYNEQFF.

Many counts were recorded for this clonotype. The V and J genes are TRBV7-9 and TRBJ2-7, with a possible D match to TRBD1 (5 bases). The germline V gene encodes CDR1 SEHNR and CDR2 FQNEAQ (reference sequence). Trimming pared 8 bases from V and 3 bases from J, leaving 11 bases between. This CDR3 is built from 12 residues. The CDR3 is CASAAGNYEQYF. DNA of the CDR3: TGTGCCAGCGCAGCAGGGAACTACGAGCAGTACTTC.

In this sample, this clonotype turned up many times. The J gene is TRBJ2-7, the V gene TRBV7-2, with 9 positions matching TRBD1. CDR3 length equals 14 residues. J gave up 3 bases and V 5 bases, and 5 bases lay outside the gene matches. The V gene's germline CDR1 is SGHTA and CDR2 FQGNSA. The DNA of the CDR3 is TGTGCCAGCAGCGCCGGGACAGGGCGCTACGAGCAGTACTTC. It yields the protein CASSAGTGRYEQYF. The whole variable domain, remainder taken from reference TRBV7-2 and TRBJ2-7, is GAGVSQSPSNKVTEKGKDVELRCDPISGHTALYWYRQSLGQGLEFLIYFQGNSAPDKSGLPSDRFSAERTGGSVSTLTIQRTQQEDSAVYLCASSAGTGRYEQYFGPGTRLTVT.

The genes are TRBV7-9 and TRBJ2-2, with TRBD2 as a possible D gene (5 bases). V lost 7 bases and J lost 4, with 16 bases in between. Germline V gene data show CDR1 as SEHNR and CDR2 as FQNEAQ (reference sequence). The CDR3 consists of 15 residues. This CDR3 is CASTRRSRGTGELFF. CDR3 nucleotide sequence: TGTGCCAGCACCCGAAGGAGCCGGGGCACCGGGGAGCTGTTTTTT.

The chain has TRBV5-6 and TRBJ2-2; D is perhaps TRBD2 (6 bases). Per germline, CDR1 SGHDT and CDR2 YYEEEE. The CDR3 extends over 18 amino acids. The V end lost 6 bases, the J end lost 6 bases, and 27 bases lay between the germline ends. The CDR3 DNA reads as TGTGCCAGCACCAAGGGAGGCGTCGGGTTAGCCATACCCGGGGAGCTGTTTTTT. This codes for CASTKGGVGLAIPGELFF.

This chain joins TRBV6-2 or TRBV6-3 and TRBJ1-2; TRBD1 aligns across 11 bases. The CDR3 runs 14 residues. Germline V gene data show CDR1 as MNHEY and CDR2 as SVGEGT. Trimming at V came to 5 bases and at J to 6 bases, leaving 5 bases not matched to a gene. The CDR3 loop is CASSGRDRGNGYTF. The DNA of the CDR3 is TGTGCCAGCAGTGGTAGGGACAGGGGGAATGGCTACACCTTC.

With respect to this clonotype: This may be a read error: a much more frequent sequence differs by one nucleotide. The genes are TRBV15 and TRBJ2-5, with D possibly being TRBD2 (7 bases). The germline V gene has CDR1 LNHNV and CDR2 YYDKDF (reference sequence). The CDR3 has 15 residues. The CDR3 sequence: CATSRERGLRETRYF. Here the CDR3 DNA reads TGTGCCACCAGCAGAGAACGGGGGCTGCGGGAGACCCGGTACTTC.

The chain links TRBV5-1 to TRBJ1-4, with 7 bases lining up with TRBD1. Looked up from germline, CDR1 is SGHRS and CDR2 is YFSETQ. The CDR3 covers 15 residues. J lost 3 bases, V lost 0 bases, and 2 bases had no gene match. CDR3 loop: CASSLEGTANEKLFF. The CDR3 nucleotides are TGCGCCAGCAGCTTGGAAGGGACAGCTAATGAAAAACTGTTTTTT.

The V gene is TRBV18, the J gene TRBJ2-7; D is ambiguous. The germline V gene has CDR1 KGHSH and CDR2 LQKENI. V was trimmed by 0 bases and J by 5 bases, leaving 11 bases between them. This CDR3 comprises 14 residues. The CDR3 sequence is CASSPPQGLNEQYF. The CDR3 nucleotides are TGTGCCAGCTCACCACCTCAAGGGCTTAACGAGCAGTACTTC.

V usage is TRBV4-2 and J usage is TRBJ1-5, with a possible D match to TRBD1 (5 bases). Germline V gene lookup returns CDR1 LGHNA and CDR2 YNFKEQ. Trimming removed 0 bases at V and 0 bases at J, with 12 bases between. This CDR3 has 17 residues. CDR3 loop: CASSQDFAGHSNQPQHF. CDR3 coding DNA: TGTGCCAGCAGCCAAGATTTCGCCGGACATAGCAATCAGCCCCAGCATTTT.

As to this clonotype: A read error may be the cause here, since a much bigger clone is one base away. The chain links TRBV11-2 to TRBJ2-1; TRBD2 matches 11 bases. The J segment lost 10 bases and the V segment lost 4 bases, leaving 12 bases of the junction unmatched. This CDR3 is built from 16 residues. Germline CDR1 and CDR2: SGHAT and FQNNGV. The CDR3 sequence: CASSSRSSGRNYEQFF. In DNA form, the CDR3 reads TGTGCCAGCAGCTCACGATCTAGCGGGAGGAACTACGAGCAGTTCTTC.

This chain joins TRBV25-1 and TRBJ2-1; 9 bases are a match to TRBD2. Germline lookup yields CDR1 MGHDK and CDR2 SYGVNS. The CDR3 sequence is 15 residues long. V lost 3 bases to trimming and J lost 6 bases; unmatched junction nucleotides: 6. The CDR3 region is CASSDIAGAGNEQFF. As DNA, the CDR3 is TGTGCCAGCAGTGATATAGCGGGAGCGGGCAATGAGCAGTTCTTC.

This clonotype was seen at least ten times. This chain connects TRBV30 to TRBJ1-1, with TRBD1 as a possible D gene (6 bases). The V and J ends lost 4 bases and 2 bases respectively, with 11 bases between them. This CDR3 comprises 13 residues. From germline, CDR1 is GTSNPN and CDR2 SVGIG (reference sequence). CDR3 nucleotide sequence: TGTGCCTGGAACAGGGTATTAAACACTGAAGCTTTCTTT. This encodes CAWNRVLNTEAFF. The variable domain in full, with the rest retrieved from reference TRBV30 and TRBJ1-1, is SQTIHQWPATLVQPVGSPLSLECTVEGTSNPNLYWYRQAAGRGLQLLFYSVGIGQISSEVPQNLSASRPQDRQFILSSKKLLLSDSGFYLCAWNRVLNTEAFFGQGTRLTVV.

This clonotype has a handful of counts. The V call is TRBV11-2, the J call TRBJ2-6; 7 bases are a match to TRBD1. The V gene end was trimmed by 4 bases and the J gene end by 2 bases; junction bases not matched to a gene: 29. Germline assignment: CDR1 SGHAT and CDR2 FQNNGV. The CDR3 has 24 amino acids. The chain's CDR3 is CASSSQLTGRTRGSSGPGANVLTF. DNA for the CDR3: TGTGCCAGCAGCTCCCAACTGACAGGGAGAACAAGGGGTTCCTCCGGACCTGGGGCCAACGTCCTGACTTTC.

This clonotype was counted at least ten times. CDR3 bases: TGTGCCAGCAGTTCGGAACAGGGGGCGGATCAGCCCCAGCATTTT. It translates to CASSSEQGADQPQHF. The chain joins TRBV12-3 or TRBV12-4 to TRBJ1-5, with 9 bases fitting TRBD1. This CDR3 contains 15 residues. The V segment lost 4 bases and the J segment 5 bases; nucleotides outside the gene matches: 6.